A single sample is the source of the 5 T cell receptor beta chains below, sequenced in a study of control samples from healthy donors and cancer patients. Only in-frame clones appear in the TCRdb table, and some are missing; sequencing was by immunoSEQ multiplex PCR. The sample includes about 130,000 clones, roughly 90% of them seen just once. Sequencing was done on a sample of blood. The receptor set was obtained from a middle-aged man in good health.

The genes are TRBV27 and TRBJ1-1; no clear D gene. Germline CDR1 MNHEY, CDR2 SMNVEV (reference sequence). Trimming cost V 2 bases and J 1 base, with 8 bases left between them. The CDR3 covers 14 residues. The CDR3 spells CASSLVRQNTEAFF. CDR3 DNA sequence: TGTGCCAGCAGTTTAGTCAGGCAGAACACTGAAGCTTTCTTT.

The chain has TRBV19 and TRBJ1-1, with 7 bases that match TRBD1. The CDR3 covers 16 residues. Losses at the gene ends were 3 bases for V and 0 bases for J; bases not matched to a gene: 7. Germline CDR1 is LNHDA and CDR2 is SQIVND (reference sequence). The DNA for the CDR3 is TGTGCCAGTAGTATTCCGGGACAGACCTTGAACACTGAAGCTTTCTTT. Translated: CASSIPGQTLNTEAFF.

The rearrangement links TRBV7-9 to TRBJ1-1; TRBD1 aligns across 9 bases. CDR1 SEHNR and CDR2 FQNEAQ come from the germline V gene (reference sequence). The CDR3 spans 15 residues. J was trimmed by 0 bases and V by 3 bases; bases with no gene match: 2. CDR3 DNA sequence: TGTGCCAGCAGCTTGACAGGGGGATTGAACACTGAAGCTTTCTTT. Translation: CASSLTGGLNTEAFF.

The chain links TRBV6-6 to TRBJ2-7; D tentatively fits TRBD1 or TRBD2 (5 bases each). The CDR3 runs to 12 residues. Germline loops: CDR1 MNHNY, CDR2 SVGAGI (reference sequence). V was clipped by 8 bases and J by 2 bases, with 10 bases between them. The CDR3 DNA sequence: TGTGCCAGCGCTAGGGGACCCTACGAGCAGTACTTC. It is translated as CASARGPYEQYF.

The V and J genes are TRBV9 and TRBJ1-3; 7 nucleotides agree with TRBD1. Germline loops: CDR1 SGDLS, CDR2 YYNGEE. Germline trimming cut 4 bases from V and 9 bases from J; bases unmatched to any gene: 7. The CDR3 runs 13 residues. The CDR3 DNA reads TGTGCCAGCAGCCCTCAGACAGGGCCCACCATATATTTT. It is translated as CASSPQTGPTIYF.